Included here is one T cell receptor beta chain sequence, with context. Its target is not known. In germline, CDR1 is MNHNY, CDR2 SVGAGI (reference sequence). V lost 6 bases and J 0 bases, leaving 11 bases between the germline ends. The CDR3 runs to 14 residues. This record belongs to a study of OX40 agonist ivuxolimab in advanced cancers. Study summary: A diagnosis of hepatocellular carcinoma, melanoma, renal cell or head and neck cancer was present in dose-escalation patients.

Findings and limits, study-wide: Certain nonresponding patients likewise had low normalized T-cell clonal expansion.

Generated by immunoSEQ multiplex PCR, the TCRdb table keeps only in-frame clones and is missing some. The sample has about 110,000 clones; approximately 90% are singletons. The receptor was isolated from an adult with an advanced solid tumor such as melanoma, head and neck, liver or kidney cancer. This specimen consisted of CD4+ or CD8+ T cells sorted from blood, obtained in a trial of the OX40 agonist ivuxolimab. V and J are TRBV6-6 and TRBJ1-1, with D perhaps matching TRBD1 (5 bases). Written as DNA, the CDR3 is TGTGCCAGCAGACCGCAGGGCTTGAACACTGAAGCTTTCTTT. It specifies CASRPQGLNTEAFF.